This TCR beta chain emerged from a study of spatial heterogeneity in lung cancer. This clonotype was recorded a few times. Time point reported: sample taken at primary tumor resection. Unsorted tumor, nontumor lung tissue or cryopreserved PBMC supplied the whole RNA. TCRdb re-called the 5' RACE reads through MiXCR, storing one row per CDR3 protein. The sample carries approximately 81,000 distinct CDR3 sequences, around an eighth recorded once. Sample: PBMCs, taken at surgery. The source is a male donor with early-stage non-small cell lung cancer.

The DNA for the CDR3 is TGTGCCAGCAGCCAAGATTCCCAGGGTTGGTACGAGCAGTACTTC. It encodes CASSQDSQGWYEQYF. The rearrangement links TRBV14 to TRBJ2-7, with TRBD1 as a possible D gene (5 bases). CDR1 is SGHDN, CDR2 FVKESK, per germline. V lost 0 bases, J lost 4 bases, and 13 bases lay in between. The CDR3 consists of 15 residues.